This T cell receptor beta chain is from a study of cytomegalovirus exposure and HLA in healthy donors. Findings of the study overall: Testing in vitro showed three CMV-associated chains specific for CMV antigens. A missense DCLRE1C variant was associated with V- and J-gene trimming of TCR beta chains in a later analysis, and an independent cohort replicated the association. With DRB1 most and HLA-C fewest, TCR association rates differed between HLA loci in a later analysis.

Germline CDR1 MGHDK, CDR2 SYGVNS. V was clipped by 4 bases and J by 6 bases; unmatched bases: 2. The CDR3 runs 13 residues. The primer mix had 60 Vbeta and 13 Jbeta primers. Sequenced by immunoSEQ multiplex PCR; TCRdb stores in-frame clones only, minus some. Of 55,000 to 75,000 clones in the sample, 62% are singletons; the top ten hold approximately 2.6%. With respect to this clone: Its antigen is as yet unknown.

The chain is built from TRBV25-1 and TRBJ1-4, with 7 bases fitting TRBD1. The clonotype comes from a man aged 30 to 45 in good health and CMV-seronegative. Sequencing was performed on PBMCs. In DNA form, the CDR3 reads TGTGCCAGCAGTGCCAGGGGGGATGAAAAACTGTTTTTT. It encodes CASSARGDEKLFF.